The 10 T cell receptor beta chains listed next were all sequenced from one sample in a study of Graves' ophthalmopathy and Graves' hyperthyroidism. Beta-chain TCR CDR3 regions were amplified from RNA transcripts. The library came from an HTBI-primed first-round RT-PCR and a second-round multiplex PCR. TCRdb re-called the multiplex PCR reads through MiXCR, storing one row per CDR3 protein. Among approximately 540,000 distinct CDR3 sequences listed, about two fifths were seen once. The sequencing sample was made of peripheral blood or thyroid tissue (not recorded which). The receptors were gathered from an adult man with Graves' hyperthyroidism.

This clonotype was observed a handful of times. This chain uses TRBV4-1 with TRBJ2-2, with 8 bases fitting TRBD2. Per germline, CDR1 MGHRA and CDR2 YSYEKL. CDR3 size: 17 residues. The V segment lost 4 bases and the J segment 4 bases; nucleotides outside the gene matches: 11. For the CDR3, the DNA is TGCGCCAGCAGCCCCTTGGGGAGCGGGAGATCCACCGGGGAGCTGTTTTTT. It specifies CASSPLGSGRSTGELFF.

This clonotype appeared many times. The chain joins TRBV6-1 to TRBJ1-5, with a tentative D call TRBD1 (6 bases). Germline values: CDR1 MNHNS, CDR2 SASEGT. This CDR3 contains 14 residues. The V and J ends lost 1 base and 5 bases respectively, with 9 bases between them. CDR3 sequence (DNA): TGTGCCAGCAGTGAAGACAGGGAAGATCAGCCCCAGCATTTT. The encoded protein is CASSEDREDQPQHF.

This clonotype has at least ten counts. The rearrangement joins TRBV9 to TRBJ2-2; D uncertain. The V end lost 1 base, the J end lost 0 bases, and 13 bases lay between the germline ends. CDR1 and CDR2 (germline): SGDLS, YYNGEE. The CDR3 has 17 residues. The CDR3 DNA reads as TGTGCCAGCAGCGTAACACCCGACATGACGAACACCGGGGAGCTGTTTTTT. It translates to CASSVTPDMTNTGELFF.

This clonotype was seen at least ten times. This chain uses TRBV5-1 with TRBJ1-2; tentatively, D is TRBD1 (6 bases). The CDR3 totals 15 residues. Germline V CDR1 and CDR2: SGHRS, YFSETQ. With 0 bases removed from V and 5 bases from J, the gap between germline ends came to 14 bases. CDR3 sequence reads: CASSLGGHKGYGYTF. The CDR3 coding sequence is TGCGCCAGCAGCTTGGGGGGACACAAAGGTTATGGCTACACCTTC.

This clonotype was detected many times. An end of the junction differs from the germline gene, which may be a read error. V is TRBV7-7 and J is TRBJ2-5; no definite D call. The CDR3 runs 15 residues. Germline values: CDR1 SSHAT, CDR2 FNYEAQ (reference sequence). The CDR3 protein is CASSLVQASFETQYF. The CDR3 DNA reads TGTGCTAGCAGCTTAGTTCAGGCCAGCTTTGAGACCCAGTACTTC.

With regard to this clonotype: This may be a read error, as it is one base from a much larger clone. The V gene is TRBV28, the J gene TRBJ1-1; D uncertain. Germline assignment: CDR1 MDHEN and CDR2 SYDVKM. This CDR3 has 12 amino acids. The CDR3 DNA sequence: TGTGTCAGCACCATCATGAACACTGAAGCTTTCTTT. It translates to CVSTIMNTEAFF.

In its sample, this clonotype was seen many times. The chain recombines TRBV4-1 with TRBJ1-1; D perhaps matches TRBD1 (6 bases). With 3 bases removed from V and 2 bases from J, the gap between germline ends came to 16 bases. The CDR3 extends over 16 amino acids. Germline V lookup: CDR1 MGHRA, CDR2 YSYEKL. The DNA of the CDR3 is TGCGCCAGCAGCCATCCACAGGGTCGGAGCAACACTGAAGCTTTCTTT. Its translation: CASSHPQGRSNTEAFF.

This clonotype came up many times. The chain has TRBV25-1 and TRBJ2-5, with D uncertain. The CDR3 covers 16 residues. Trimming left V 1 base short and J 0 bases short, with 12 bases between. In germline, CDR1 is MGHDK, CDR2 SYGVNS. The CDR3: CASSELRQQYQETQYF. The CDR3 DNA reads TGTGCCAGCAGTGAATTGAGGCAGCAGTACCAAGAGACCCAGTACTTC.

This clonotype was counted between two and nine times. This chain connects TRBV27 to TRBJ2-5; D is ambiguous. From germline, CDR1 is MNHEY and CDR2 SMNVEV (reference sequence). Trimming pared 3 bases from V and 2 bases from J, leaving 13 bases between. This CDR3 contains 15 residues. The DNA of the CDR3 is TGTGCCAGCAGTTTTGGGTGGCAGTCACAAGAGACCCAGTACTTC. Translated, it gives CASSFGWQSQETQYF.

A remark on this clonotype: The junction differs from germline at one of its ends, possibly a read error. V usage is TRBV7-8 and J usage is TRBJ2-7; D may be TRBD2 (5 bases). Germline CDR1 and CDR2: SGHVS and FQNEAQ. This CDR3 contains 16 residues. The CDR3 DNA sequence: TGTGCCAGCAGTTTAGGGTCGGCTAGGCTAGCCAATGAGCAGTACTTC. Its protein is CASSLGSARLANEQYF.